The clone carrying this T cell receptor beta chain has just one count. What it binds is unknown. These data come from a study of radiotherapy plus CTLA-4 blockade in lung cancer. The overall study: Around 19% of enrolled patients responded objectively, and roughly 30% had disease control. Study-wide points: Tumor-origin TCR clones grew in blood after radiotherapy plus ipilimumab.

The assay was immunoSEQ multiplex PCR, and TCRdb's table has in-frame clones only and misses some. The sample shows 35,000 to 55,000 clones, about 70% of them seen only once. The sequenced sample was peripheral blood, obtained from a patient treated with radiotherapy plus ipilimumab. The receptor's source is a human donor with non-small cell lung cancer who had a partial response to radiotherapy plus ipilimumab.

The CDR3: CASSSSGGFRPLHF. Here the CDR3 DNA reads TGTGCCAGCAGCTCTAGTGGAGGGTTCAGGCCCCTCCACTTT. V is TRBV9 and J is TRBJ1-6; D is ambiguous. CDR1 and CDR2 (germline): SGDLS, YYNGEE. V shed 4 bases and J shed 13 bases, with 18 bases lying between them. The CDR3 is made up of 14 amino acids.